This T cell receptor (beta chain) was sequenced for a study of blood T cell repertoires in COVID-19. This clone was detected only once. The CDR3 contains 14 residues. Trimming removed 8 bases from V and 4 bases from J, with 17 bases in between. The germline V gene has CDR1 SNHLY and CDR2 FYNNEI. The assay was immunoSEQ multiplex PCR, and TCRdb's table has in-frame clones only and misses some. The repertoire holds some 70,000 clones, with about four fifths as singletons. The clonotype originates from a woman in her fifties or sixties with acute or convalescent COVID-19. The sequencing sample was made of peripheral blood. The V gene is TRBV2, the J gene TRBJ1-1; D may be TRBD1 (5 bases). This CDR3 is CASRSQGHLTEAFF. The CDR3 region has the DNA TGTGCCAGCCGAAGTCAGGGTCATCTCACTGAAGCTTTCTTT.